Listed below are T cell receptor beta chains from one sample, sequenced in a study of PD-1 blockade in classical Hodgkin lymphoma. The assay was immunoSEQ multiplex PCR, and TCRdb's table has in-frame clones only and misses some. The table has about 58,000 clones, 75% to 95% seen once. The sample consisted of peripheral blood mononuclear cells (PBMCs), taken before the second cycle of nivolumab. These receptors all stem from a human donor with classical Hodgkin lymphoma. The CDR3 runs from the conserved cysteine through the conserved F or W. A D gene is named only where the DNA matches it firmly. Only part of the rows carry a size: once, few, many, or a class if the clone is expanded.

d_call j_call v_call clone_size cdr3_aa cdr3_nt
NA TRBJ1-1 TRBV7-6 NA CASSLDWGVMNTEAFF TGTGCCAGCAGCTTAGATTGGGGGGTCATGAACACTGAAGCTTTCTTT
NA TRBJ2-2 TRBV2 NA CASSDYSGTWGGELFF TGTGCCAGCAGTGATTATTCCGGGACCTGGGGCGGGGAGCTGTTTTTT
TRBD2 TRBJ2-7 TRBV2 NA CASTKREGRYEQYF TGTGCCAGCACAAAGCGGGAAGGCCGGTACGAGCAGTACTTC
TRBD2 TRBJ2-3 TRBV9 few CASSEAGGADTQYF TGTGCCAGCAGCGAGGCGGGAGGGGCAGATACGCAGTATTTT
NA TRBJ1-5 TRBV28 NA CASSSAGPIFEPQHF TGTGCCAGCAGTTCCGCAGGCCCCATATTTGAGCCCCAGCATTTT
NA TRBJ2-7 TRBV15 NA CATSMVQGYEQYF TGTGCCACCAGCATGGTGCAGGGATACGAGCAGTACTTC
NA TRBJ1-1 TRBV29-1 few CSTGERSRDTEAFF TGCAGCACGGGAGAGAGGAGTCGGGACACTGAAGCTTTCTTT
TRBD2 TRBJ2-7 TRBV6-4 NA CASSGGSSGRLSYEQYF TGTGCCAGCAGTGGGGGTTCTAGCGGTCGCTTATCCTACGAGCAGTACTTC
TRBD2 TRBJ2-1 TRBV7-7 once CASSLGGVAGEEQFF TGTGCCAGCAGCTTAGGGGGGGTAGCGGGAGAGGAGCAGTTCTTC
TRBD2 TRBJ2-3 TRBV19 NA CASSNEAGGIPYGTDTQYF TGTGCCAGTAGTAACGAAGCGGGGGGGATCCCTTACGGCACAGATACGCAGTATTTT
TRBD2 TRBJ2-7 TRBV10-3 NA CAISESSASGVYEQYF TGTGCCATCAGTGAGTCGAGCGCTAGCGGGGTCTACGAGCAGTACTTC
TRBD1 TRBJ1-2 TRBV5-5 NA CASSFGQGYGYTF TGTGCCAGCAGCTTCGGACAGGGTTATGGCTACACCTTC
NA TRBJ2-7 TRBV9 NA CASSVELGGTYEQYF TGTGCCAGCAGCGTAGAATTGGGCGGCACCTACGAGCAGTACTTC
NA TRBJ2-3 TRBV5-1 NA CASSLGQSADTQYF TGCGCCAGCAGCTTGGGGCAGTCCGCGGATACGCAGTATTTT
TRBD2 TRBJ2-2 TRBV6-5 NA CASRVAGVTGELFF TGTGCCAGCAGAGTAGCGGGAGTCACCGGGGAGCTGTTTTTT
TRBD1 TRBJ2-3 TRBV28 NA CASSLRQGWGDTQYF TGTGCCAGCAGTTTGCGACAGGGCTGGGGAGATACGCAGTATTTT
TRBD1 TRBJ1-3 TRBV18 NA CASSPGQGFGSGNTIYF TGTGCCAGCTCACCGGGACAGGGGTTCGGATCTGGAAACACCATATATTTT
NA TRBJ1-1 TRBV5-1 NA CASSLGQGPNTEAFF TGCGCCAGCAGCTTGGGGCAAGGACCGAACACTGAAGCTTTCTTT
NA TRBJ1-1 TRBV5-1 NA CASSLILNTEAFF TGCGCCAGCAGCTTGATCCTGAACACTGAAGCTTTCTTT
NA TRBJ2-2 TRBV2 NA CASSEALTPGELFF TGTGCCAGCAGTGAGGCCCTGACACCCGGGGAGCTGTTTTTT
NA TRBJ1-5 TRBV10-3 once CAISDAGSLIQPQHF TGTGCCATCAGTGACGCAGGATCACTGATTCAGCCCCAGCATTTT
TRBD2 TRBJ2-1 TRBV27 NA CASSPLSVAGGPINEQFF TGTGCCAGCAGCCCCCTCTCGGTTGCGGGAGGGCCGATCAATGAGCAGTTCTTC
TRBD2 TRBJ2-3 TRBV5-8 NA CASSLTSGGNRYF TGTGCCAGCAGCTTAACTAGCGGTGGTAACCGTTATTTT
TRBD2 TRBJ2-1 TRBV6-5 NA CASSNGLVPFF TGTGCCAGCAGTAATGGACTAGTTCCGTTCTTC
NA TRBJ2-7 TRBV27 NA CASSQGFAYEQYF TGTGCCAGCAGTCAGGGTTTCGCCTACGAGCAGTACTTC
NA TRBJ2-7 TRBV2 NA CASSPGLGYEQYF TGTGCCAGCAGTCCGGGACTCGGATACGAGCAGTACTTC
NA TRBJ1-1 TRBV10-3 NA CAISKRRDTEAFF TGTGCCATCAGTAAAAGGAGAGACACTGAAGCTTTCTTT
NA TRBJ2-2 TRBV2 medium-sized CATGTVEITGELFF TGTGCCACAGGAACAGTGGAAATCACCGGGGAGCTGTTTTTT
TRBD1 TRBJ1-1 TRBV29-1 NA CSVGTGGTEAFF TGCAGCGTGGGGACAGGGGGCACTGAAGCTTTCTTT
NA TRBJ2-2 TRBV30 NA CAWSTGTFLFLTGELFF TGTGCCTGGAGCACCGGGACATTCCTTTTTTTAACCGGGGAGCTGTTTTTT
NA TRBJ1-2 TRBV25-1 NA CASSEFRTAGYTF TGTGCCAGCAGTGAATTCCGGACAGCCGGCTACACCTTC
TRBD2 TRBJ2-7 TRBV27 NA CASSSILAGGGVYEQYF TGTGCCAGCAGTTCCATACTAGCGGGAGGGGGCGTTTACGAGCAGTACTTC
NA TRBJ2-1 TRBV27 NA CASSLQEGPSYNEQFF TGTGCCAGCAGTTTACAAGAGGGACCCAGCTACAATGAGCAGTTCTTC
NA TRBJ1-1 TRBV7-9 NA CASSVGDGRGTEAFF TGTGCCAGCAGCGTAGGGGATGGTCGGGGAACTGAAGCTTTCTTT
TRBD2 TRBJ2-2 TRBV18 NA CASANYLAETAGELFF TGTGCCAGCGCAAATTATCTAGCGGAAACCGCCGGGGAGCTGTTTTTT
TRBD1 TRBJ2-5 TRBV5-1 NA CASSLDRGGGETQYF TGCGCCAGCAGCCTGGACAGGGGAGGAGGGGAGACCCAGTACTTC
NA TRBJ2-7 TRBV7-3 NA CASSFTSSLGRTYEQYF TGTGCCAGCAGCTTTACTAGCAGTCTCGGCCGAACCTACGAGCAGTACTTC
TRBD1 TRBJ2-1 TRBV5-1 NA CASSLAGQGSYNEQFF TGCGCCAGCAGCTTGGCGGGACAGGGCTCCTACAATGAGCAGTTCTTC
TRBD2 TRBJ2-3 TRBV19 NA CASSISSGGTDTQYF TGTGCCAGTAGTATTTCTAGCGGTGGCACAGATACGCAGTATTTT
NA TRBJ1-2 TRBV29-1 NA CSVESPYGYTF TGCAGCGTTGAAAGCCCCTATGGCTACACCTTC
NA TRBJ1-5 TRBV2 NA CASSGNGASNQPQHF TGTGCCAGCAGTGGAAATGGGGCTAGCAATCAGCCCCAGCATTTT
NA TRBJ1-5 TRBV20-1 NA CSAREGQPQHF TGCAGTGCTAGAGAGGGTCAGCCCCAGCATTTT
NA TRBJ2-3 TRBV5-4 NA CASRVMWTDTDTQYF TGTGCCAGCAGGGTGATGTGGACAGACACAGATACGCAGTATTTT
TRBD1 TRBJ1-6 TRBV13 NA CASSFWTGVNSPLHF TGTGCCAGCAGCTTCTGGACAGGGGTTAATTCACCCCTCCACTTT
NA TRBJ2-1 TRBV11-2 NA CASSLAGNNEQFF TGTGCCAGCAGCTTAGCAGGGAACAATGAGCAGTTCTTC
TRBD1 TRBJ1-4 TRBV7-8 NA CASSLRDRAANEKLFF TGTGCCAGCAGCCTACGGGACAGGGCTGCTAATGAAAAACTGTTTTTT
NA TRBJ1-1 TRBV5-1 NA CASSDGREEAFF TGCGCCAGCAGCGACGGACGCGAAGAAGCTTTCTTT